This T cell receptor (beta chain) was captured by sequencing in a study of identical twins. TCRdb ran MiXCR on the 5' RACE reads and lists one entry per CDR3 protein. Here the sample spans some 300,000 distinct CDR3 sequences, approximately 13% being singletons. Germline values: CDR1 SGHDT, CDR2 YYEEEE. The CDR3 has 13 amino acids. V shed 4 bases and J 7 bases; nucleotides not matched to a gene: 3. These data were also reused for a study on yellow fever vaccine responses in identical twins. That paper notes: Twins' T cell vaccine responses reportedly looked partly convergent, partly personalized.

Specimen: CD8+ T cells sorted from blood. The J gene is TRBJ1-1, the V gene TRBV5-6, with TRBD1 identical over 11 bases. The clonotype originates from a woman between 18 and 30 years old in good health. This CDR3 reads CASSGTGGLEAFF. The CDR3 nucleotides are TGTGCCAGCAGCGGGACAGGGGGTCTTGAAGCTTTCTTT.